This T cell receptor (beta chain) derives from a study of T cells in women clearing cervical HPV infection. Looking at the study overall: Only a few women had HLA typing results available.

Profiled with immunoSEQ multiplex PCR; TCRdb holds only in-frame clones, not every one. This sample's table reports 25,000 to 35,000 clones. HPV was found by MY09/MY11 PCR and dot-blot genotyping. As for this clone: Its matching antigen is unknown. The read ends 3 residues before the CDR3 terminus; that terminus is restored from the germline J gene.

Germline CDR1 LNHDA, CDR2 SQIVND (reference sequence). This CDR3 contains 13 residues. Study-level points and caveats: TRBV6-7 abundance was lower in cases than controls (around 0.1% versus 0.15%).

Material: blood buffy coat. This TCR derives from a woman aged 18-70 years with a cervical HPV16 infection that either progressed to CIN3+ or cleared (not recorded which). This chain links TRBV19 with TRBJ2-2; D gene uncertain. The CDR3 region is CATSLATNEKLFF. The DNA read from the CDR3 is TGTGCCACCTCCCTTGCAACTAATGAAAAG.